This T cell receptor (beta chain) stems from a study of persistence of HIV-infected CD4 T cells. V dropped 4 bases and J dropped 5 bases, with 8 bases sitting between them. Per the germline V gene, CDR1 is LGHNA and CDR2 is YNFKEQ. CDR3 length: 13 residues. Lysates of CMV-infected fibroblasts at 10 ug/mL stimulated these cells. CD40L/CD69 double-negative CD45RO-high memory CD4+ T cells were collected. Worth noting for this clone: Its antigen is still unknown.

The libraries were made with immunoSEQ version 4 in survey mode. Produced via immunoSEQ multiplex PCR; TCRdb's table is partial and in-frame only. The table has 45,000 to 55,000 clones, about 80% seen once; the top ten hold less than 3%. The chain combines TRBV4-2 with TRBJ2-2; tentative D call: TRBD1 (6 bases). Sequenced here: CD4+ T cells sorted from PBMCs after roughly 18-hour stimulation, sampled from a patient who received antiretroviral therapy. This TCR derives from an adult man with HIV who was CMV-seropositive. CDR3 amino acids: CASSPQGTGELFF. The CDR3 DNA sequence: TGTGCCAGCAGCCCACAGGGAACCGGGGAGCTGTTTTTT.